The present T cell receptor beta chain was sequenced within a study of human T cells and chemical hapten exposure (dated by TCRdb to the early 2020s). About the study as a whole: For sensitization, 2% DPC in acetone was applied to a 2 cm by 2 cm area of upper inner arm skin. Weekly therapeutic DPC doses were additionally applied to the scalp of patients throughout the approximately 24-week study period. Patch tests used Finn chambers with 0.01% DPC on the upper back, scored after 6 days by International Contact Dermatitis Research Group standards. The mostly female patient cohort included alopecia areata with under or over 50% scalp involvement, alopecia totalis and alopecia universalis. Libraries were pooled for sequencing, and variation in per-sample TCR yields was attributed mainly to small differences in library volumes within the pool. Peripheral blood TCR repertoire changes were tracked in vivo in alopecia patients during primary and secondary sensitization to the hapten diphenylcyclopropenone (DPC). Blood samples were taken from patients before sensitization (week 0) and at 2, 6 and about 24 weeks after DPC sensitization. For TCR sequencing, blood came from 25 to 30 alopecia patients at anywhere from one to four time points (pre-sensitization, 2, 6 and 24 weeks).

On the study overall, not on this receptor specifically: Significantly more large CDR3 similarity clusters were formed by expanded TCRs than by pre-sensitization or healthy control sets, consistent with antigen-driven responses. Alopecia, a presumed autoimmune disease, was present in all patients, so the immune response of the patients might differ from that of healthy individuals. Repeated subsampling changed both the strength of the expansion versus patch-test correlation and the threshold at which the correlation became significant. Patch test score was positively correlated with the number of PT1 expanded TCRs, with significance at thresholds 8, 16 and 32 but not at 4. DPC sensitization did not change how many TCRs were above 1 in 1000 frequency, and no evidence was found of alterations in global repertoire structure.

According to the study, the label for this sample's time point signals: patch test 1, 2 weeks after DPC sensitization. Explained via the paper, the treatment or condition label denotes: therapeutic diphenylcyclopropenone sensitization with weekly scalp DPC. At each patch-test visit, blood was drawn before the patch test was applied. To be eligible, patients had to be aged 18 to 70, diagnosed with alopecia and judged suitable for DPC therapy, while pregnant patients were excluded. Total RNA was extracted from unfractionated whole blood that had been collected in Tempus Blood RNA tubes. This clonotype was counted at least ten times. What antigen it recognizes has not been identified. No much larger clone is present one base from it, and per-base qualities are unavailable. The CDR3 sequence holds 17 residues, the cysteine and phenylalanine included. The kept DNA is CDR3 alone, 51 bases in frame from the first base. V is cut by 6 bases and J by 0 bases, and the space between the germline ends is 21 bases.

The library was built by means of RACE. The listed sequencing device is NextSeq 500. During library preparation, unique molecular identifiers were attached to individual cDNA molecules so that TCRs could be counted quantitatively and reproducibly. From each blood RNA sample, both TCR alpha and TCR beta chains were sequenced. Per the source publication's procedure: Samples had a median of about 96,000 TCRs, with a range from about 23,224 to 690,600. The Decombinator software suite was used to annotate V, J and CDR3 in the TCR reads. For the PS versus PT1 abundance plots, all samples were subsampled to the same number of TCRs (28,000). TCRs were defined as expanded if absent before sensitization and observed at least eight times at the 2-week time point. TCRdb redid the processing of the public reads, applying fastp at Q25 and MiXCR, and retained in-frame beta chains. Merged by CDR3 protein, the rows form single entries marked with the most common genes and DNA. The V and J calls were determined by TCRdb, not by the authors. This sample lists around 50,000 distinct CDR3 sequences; 7.5% to 10% were detected once. The top ten clones comprise more than 10% of the sample.

The V and J genes are TRBV12-3 or TRBV12-4 and TRBJ2-7; no D segment can be confidently identified. This clonotype was sampled from a woman aged 35 to 49 with alopecia areata. Some clones in this sample may be carry-over from other donors' samples. Specimen: whole blood, collected in connection with sensitization to the hapten diphenylcyclopropenone (DPC). CDR3 region: CASSPLVVGTSSYEQYF. The DNA is as follows: TGTGCCAGCAGCCCTTTAGTCGTGGGCACCAGCTCCTACGAGCAGTACTTC.